Listed below are T cell receptor beta chains from one sample, sequenced in a study of memory B cells and T cells in multiple sclerosis. No antigens are known for them. The repertoire was sequenced with immunoSEQ multiplex PCR; TCRdb's copy has only in-frame clones and lacks some. The table lists 30,000 to 40,000 clones, 86% of them singletons. What was sequenced was PBMCs from blood kept in culture. The receptors here all came from a human donor with multiple sclerosis. Each CDR3 is given with its conserved first and last residue. A D gene is named only where the DNA matches it firmly. The size field is filled for only some rows; it gives once, few, many or a size class.

CDR3	DNA	size	D	V	J
CASSQEGTGSLTGNTIYF	TGTGCCAGCAGCCAAGAAGGGACAGGGAGTCTCACTGGAAACACCATATATTTT	few	TRBD1	TRBV4-2	TRBJ1-3
CASSYGGSYEQYF	TGTGCCAGCAGTTACGGGGGCTCCTACGAGCAGTACTTC	-	-	TRBV6-5	TRBJ2-7
CASSQPWDRGYNEQFF	TGCGCCAGCAGTCAACCCTGGGACAGGGGGTACAATGAGCAGTTCTTC	few	TRBD1	TRBV23-1	TRBJ2-1
CASKAWAAYNEQFF	TGTGCCAGCAAGGCCTGGGCGGCCTACAATGAGCAGTTCTTC	few	-	TRBV2	TRBJ2-1
CASSVGTSGGYEQYF	TGTGCCAGCAGCGTAGGGACTAGCGGGGGGTACGAGCAGTACTTC	-	TRBD2	TRBV5-4	TRBJ2-7
CASSEQTSGTYEQYF	TGTGCCAGCAGTGAACAGACTAGCGGCACCTACGAGCAGTACTTC	-	TRBD2	TRBV2	TRBJ2-7
CASSYTGGQETQYF	TGTGCCAGCAGCTACACAGGGGGCCAAGAGACCCAGTACTTC	-	TRBD1	TRBV7-3	TRBJ2-5
CASSFADGPRTQYF	TGTGCCAGCAGCTTTGCGGACGGCCCCAGGACCCAGTACTTC	once	-	TRBV11-2	TRBJ2-5
CASSQDLQGDTQYF	TGCGCCAGCAGCCAAGATCTTCAGGGAGATACGCAGTATTTT	-	-	TRBV4-1	TRBJ2-3
CASSPSNTEAFF	TGTGCCAGCTCACCATCGAACACTGAAGCTTTCTTT	-	-	TRBV18	TRBJ1-1
CASSFGTGYYGYTF	TGTGCCAGTAGTTTCGGGACAGGATACTATGGCTACACCTTC	-	TRBD1	TRBV19	TRBJ1-2
CASRPGLASASSYEQYF	TGCGCCAGCAGACCGGGACTAGCGAGCGCCAGCTCCTACGAGCAGTACTTC	-	TRBD2	TRBV5-1	TRBJ2-7
CASSFNREAFF	TGTGCCAGCAGTTTTAACAGGGAAGCTTTCTTT	-	-	TRBV28	TRBJ1-1
CASSFGLAGQETQYF	TGCGCCAGCAGCTTCGGACTAGCGGGGCAAGAGACCCAGTACTTC	-	TRBD2	TRBV5-1	TRBJ2-5
CASSFSTGGKLFF	TGTGCCAGCAGCTTCTCCACAGGCGGAAAACTGTTTTTT	-	-	TRBV13	TRBJ1-4
CASSLIGAATGELFF	TGTGCCAGCAGCCTAATAGGGGCAGCCACCGGGGAGCTGTTTTTT	-	-	TRBV7-9	TRBJ2-2
CASSLELTYEQYF	TGTGCCAGCAGCTTAGAATTGACCTACGAGCAGTACTTC	-	-	TRBV7-8	TRBJ2-7
CASSDSASTDTQYF	TGCGCCAGCTCCGACAGTGCTAGCACAGATACGCAGTATTTT	-	-	TRBV10-1	TRBJ2-3
CASSDSIFTDTQYF	TGTGCCAGCAGTGACTCGATTTTCACAGATACGCAGTATTTT	-	-	TRBV6-4	TRBJ2-3
CASRIGGFTGELFF	TGTGCCAGCAGAATAGGGGGCTTTACCGGGGAGCTGTTTTTT	-	TRBD1	TRBV7-9	TRBJ2-2
CASTNRGTESNTEAFF	TGTGCCAGCACTAACAGGGGGACAGAAAGCAACACTGAAGCTTTCTTT	once	TRBD1	TRBV27	TRBJ1-1
CATREFSGANVLTF	TGTGCCACGCGCGAGTTCTCTGGGGCCAACGTCCTGACTTTC	-	-	TRBV19	TRBJ2-6
CASRGDRGSRGKSGYTF	TGTGCCAGCAGAGGGGACAGGGGGTCGCGGGGGAAATCGGGCTACACCTTC	-	TRBD1	TRBV28	TRBJ1-2
CASSLSAGGRNTIYF	TGTGCCAGCAGTTTATCAGCGGGCGGAAGAAACACCATATATTTT	-	-	TRBV27	TRBJ1-3
CASSQVSSFRVNEQFF	TGCGCCAGCAGCCAAGTGTCCTCCTTTCGTGTGAATGAGCAGTTCTTC	-	-	TRBV4-1	TRBJ2-1
CASSTYGYTF	TGTGCCAGTAGTACCTATGGCTACACCTTC	-	-	TRBV19	TRBJ1-2
CASSEVTGNTEAFF	TGTGCCAGCAGTGAAGTGACAGGGAACACTGAAGCTTTCTTT	-	-	TRBV6-5	TRBJ1-1
CASSRKGARAGELFF	TGTGCCAGCAGCAGGAAGGGGGCGAGGGCCGGGGAGCTGTTTTTT	few	-	TRBV21-1	TRBJ2-2
CASSRDSPNYGYTF	TGCGCCAGCAGTCGGGACAGCCCTAACTATGGCTACACCTTC	-	TRBD1	TRBV5-1	TRBJ1-2
CASLFRGGAQPQHF	TGTGCCAGTTTGTTTCGTGGTGGGGCTCAGCCCCAGCATTTT	-	-	TRBV6-1	TRBJ1-5
CASREPEGDRAHNEQFF	TGTGCCAGTAGGGAACCAGAGGGGGACAGGGCCCACAATGAGCAGTTCTTC	-	TRBD1	TRBV19	TRBJ2-1